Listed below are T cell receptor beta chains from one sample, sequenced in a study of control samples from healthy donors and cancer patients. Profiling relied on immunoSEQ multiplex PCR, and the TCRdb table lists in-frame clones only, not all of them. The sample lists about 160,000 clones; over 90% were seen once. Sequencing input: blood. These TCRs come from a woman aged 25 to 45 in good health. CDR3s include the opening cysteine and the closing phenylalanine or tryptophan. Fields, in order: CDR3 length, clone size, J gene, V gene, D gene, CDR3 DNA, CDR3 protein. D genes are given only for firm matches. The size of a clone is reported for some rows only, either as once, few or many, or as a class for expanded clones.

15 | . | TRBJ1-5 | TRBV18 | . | TGTGCCAGCTCACAGTCCGGACCTCCCAATCAGCCCCAGCATTTT | CASSQSGPPNQPQHF
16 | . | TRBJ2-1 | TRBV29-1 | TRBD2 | TGCAGCGGTCGGACTAGCGGGATCGGCACCTACAATGAGCAGTTCTTC | CSGRTSGIGTYNEQFF
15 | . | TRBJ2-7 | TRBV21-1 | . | TGTGCCAGCAGCGACCGACAGGGGAGGACCTACGAGCAGTACTTC | CASSDRQGRTYEQYF
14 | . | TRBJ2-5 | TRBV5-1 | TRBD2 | TGCGCCAGCAGCTTGGTTCAGGGAGGGGAGACCCAGTACTTC | CASSLVQGGETQYF
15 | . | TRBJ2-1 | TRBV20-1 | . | TGCAGTGCTAGTGTGGGGCGGGCCCGGTACAATGAGCAGTTCTTC | CSASVGRARYNEQFF
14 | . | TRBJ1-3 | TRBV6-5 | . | TGTGCCAGCAGTCTCCCAGGGCCAGGAAACACCATATATTTT | CASSLPGPGNTIYF
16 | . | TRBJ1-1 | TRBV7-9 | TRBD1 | TGTGCCAGCAGCCTTCCACCTAGACAGGGAGGCACTGAAGCTTTCTTT | CASSLPPRQGGTEAFF
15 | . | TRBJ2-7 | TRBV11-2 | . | TGTGCCAGCAGCTTAATCAAGGTCAAGGCCTACGAGCAGTACTTC | CASSLIKVKAYEQYF
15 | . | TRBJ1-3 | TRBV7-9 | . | TGTGCCAGCAGCCCGACCAATGGGACAGGAAACACCATATATTTT | CASSPTNGTGNTIYF
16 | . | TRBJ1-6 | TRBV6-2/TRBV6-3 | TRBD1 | TGTGCCAGCAGTAGAAACCGACAGGGTTCTAATTCACCCCTCCACTTT | CASSRNRQGSNSPLHF
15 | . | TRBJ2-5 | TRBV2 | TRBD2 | TGTGCCAGCAGTGAGGTGCTAGCGGGTCAAGAGACCCAGTACTTC | CASSEVLAGQETQYF
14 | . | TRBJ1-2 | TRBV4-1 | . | TGCGCCAGCAGCCAAGATGGCGCTAACTATGGCTACACCTTC | CASSQDGANYGYTF
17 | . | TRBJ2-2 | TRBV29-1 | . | TGCAGCGTTGAAGATCAGCTAGGAGGGGTCGGGACCGGGGAGCTGTTTTTT | CSVEDQLGGVGTGELFF
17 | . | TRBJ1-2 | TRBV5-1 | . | TGCGCCAGCAGACGTGGGGAGGCCCCGGCCTCAGGCTATGGCTACACCTTC | CASRRGEAPASGYGYTF
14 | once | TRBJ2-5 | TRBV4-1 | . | TGCGCCAGCAGCCGCCGGACAGCGCAAGAGACCCAGTACTTC | CASSRRTAQETQYF
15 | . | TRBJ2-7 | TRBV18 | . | TGTGCCAGCTCACCACGAGCCCCACAGGTCGTCGAGCAGTACTTC | CASSPRAPQVVEQYF
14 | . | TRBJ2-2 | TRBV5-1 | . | TGCGCCAGCAGCTTGGCCGGGAGTACCGGGGAGCTGTTTTTT | CASSLAGSTGELFF
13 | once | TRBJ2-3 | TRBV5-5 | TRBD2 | TGTGCCAGCACCGGACCTATAGCGGGGGCAGAGTATTTT | CASTGPIAGAEYF
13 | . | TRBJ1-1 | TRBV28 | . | TGTGCCAGCAGGGGGACGGGGAACACTGAAGCTTTCTTT | CASRGTGNTEAFF
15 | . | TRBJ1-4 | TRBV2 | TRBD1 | TGTGCCAGCCGCTTCGTTGGGACAGGAACTGAAAAACTGTTTTTT | CASRFVGTGTEKLFF
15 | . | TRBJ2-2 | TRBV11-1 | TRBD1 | TGTGCCAGCAGCTTTGACAGGGCGCACACCGGGGAGCTGTTTTTT | CASSFDRAHTGELFF
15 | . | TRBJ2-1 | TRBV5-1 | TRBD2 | TGCGCCAGCAGCCCTCTAGCGGGAGCTGACAATGAGCAGTTCTTC | CASSPLAGADNEQFF
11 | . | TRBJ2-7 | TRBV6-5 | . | TGTGCCAGCCGGGGGCGCTACGAGCAGTACTTC | CASRGRYEQYF
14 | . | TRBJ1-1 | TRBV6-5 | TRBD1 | TGTGCCAGCAGTTACCTCAGGGGGCAGACTGAAGCTTTCTTT | CASSYLRGQTEAFF
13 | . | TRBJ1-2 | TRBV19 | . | TGTGCCAGTAGTATATTGTCGTACTATGGCTACACCTTC | CASSILSYYGYTF
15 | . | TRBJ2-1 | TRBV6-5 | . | TGTGCCAGCAGCCGCCCGGGTTGGTCCTACAATGAGCAGTTCTTC | CASSRPGWSYNEQFF
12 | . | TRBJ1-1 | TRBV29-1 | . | TGCAGCGTTGGTCAATGGAGCACTGAAGCTTTCTTT | CSVGQWSTEAFF
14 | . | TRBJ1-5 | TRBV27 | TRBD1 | TGTGCCAGCAGTTTTTCAGGGGGCCGTCAGCCCCAGCATTTT | CASSFSGGRQPQHF
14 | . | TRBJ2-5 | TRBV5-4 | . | TGTGCCAGCAGCCCCGGGACGAAGCGAGAGACCCAGTACTTC | CASSPGTKRETQYF
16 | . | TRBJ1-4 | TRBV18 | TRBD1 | TGTGCCAGCTCACCGCGACAGGGAAAGGCAAATGAAAAACTGTTTTTT | CASSPRQGKANEKLFF
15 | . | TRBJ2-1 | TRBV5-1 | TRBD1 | TGCGCCAGCAGCCATAACAGGGGAGCCTACAATGAGCAGTTCTTC | CASSHNRGAYNEQFF
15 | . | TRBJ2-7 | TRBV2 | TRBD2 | TGTGCCAGCAGCCCTTTCGGGAGGGCCCCAGGGGAGCAGTACTTC | CASSPFGRAPGEQYF
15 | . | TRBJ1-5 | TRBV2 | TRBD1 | TGTGCCAGCAGCGCGCGGACAGGGGGAAATCAGCCCCAGCATTTT | CASSARTGGNQPQHF
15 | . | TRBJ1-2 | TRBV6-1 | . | TGTGCCAGCAGTGAGGGGGCTTTTTCGGTGCGGGGCTACACCTTC | CASSEGAFSVRGYTF
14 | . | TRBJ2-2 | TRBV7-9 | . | TGTGCCAGCAGCTTAGTGACTAGCACCGGGGAGCTGTTTTTT | CASSLVTSTGELFF
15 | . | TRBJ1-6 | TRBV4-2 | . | TGTGCCAGCAGCGTTGCACGACCTTTGGGATCACCCCTCCACTTT | CASSVARPLGSPLHF
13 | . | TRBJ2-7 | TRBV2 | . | TGTGCCAGCAGTGAGCTCTCAACTTACGAGCAGTACTTC | CASSELSTYEQYF
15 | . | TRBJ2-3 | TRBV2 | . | TGTGCCAGCAGTGTAGCAGGGGAGGGCACAGATACGCAGTATTTT | CASSVAGEGTDTQYF
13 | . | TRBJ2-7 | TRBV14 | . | TGTGCCAGCAGCCAAGAGCGGGGAGACGAGCAGTACTTC | CASSQERGDEQYF
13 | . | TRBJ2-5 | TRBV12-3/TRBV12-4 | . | TGTGCCAGCAGTTTTTTAGTCGTGGAGACCCAGTACTTC | CASSFLVVETQYF
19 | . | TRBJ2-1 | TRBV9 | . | TGTGCCAGCAGCGTAGGATTGATCGGGCTAGGGAGCTCCTACAATGAGCAGTTCTTC | CASSVGLIGLGSSYNEQFF
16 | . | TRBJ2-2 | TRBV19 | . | TGTGCCAGTATGGGGGGCTGGGACTACTTCACCGGGGAGCTGTTTTTT | CASMGGWDYFTGELFF
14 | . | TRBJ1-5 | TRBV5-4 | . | TGTGCCAGCAGCCCTGGGCCTGGCAATCAGCCCCAGCATTTT | CASSPGPGNQPQHF
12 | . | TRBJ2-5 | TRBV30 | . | TGTGCCTGGAGTCTAGTCCAAGAGACCCAGTACTTC | CAWSLVQETQYF
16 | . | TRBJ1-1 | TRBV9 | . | TGTGCCAGCAGCGTAGGGGCAGGGAACTTCAGGACTGAAGCTTTCTTT | CASSVGAGNFRTEAFF
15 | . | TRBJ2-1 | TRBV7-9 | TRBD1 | TGTGCCAGCAGCTCTGGACAGGGGACCTACAATGAGCAGTTCTTC | CASSSGQGTYNEQFF
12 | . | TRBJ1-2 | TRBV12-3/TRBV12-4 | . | TGTGCCAGCAGTCTAAGGATCGGGAGCTACACCTTC | CASSLRIGSYTF
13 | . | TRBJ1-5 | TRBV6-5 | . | TGTGCCAGCAGTTACCGTGCGAACCAGCCCCAGCATTTT | CASSYRANQPQHF
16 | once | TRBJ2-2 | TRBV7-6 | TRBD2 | TGTGCCAGCAGCCGAAGGTCGGGGGGGCTCGACGGGGAGCTGTTTTTT | CASSRRSGGLDGELFF
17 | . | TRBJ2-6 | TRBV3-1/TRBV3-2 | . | TGTGCCAGCAGCCAAGATGGGACCAGCTCTGGGGCCAACGTCCTGACTTTC | CASSQDGTSSGANVLTF
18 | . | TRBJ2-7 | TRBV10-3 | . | TGTGCCATCAGTGAGTCGACATCTCGTCCGGGGATCGTATGGGAGCAGTACTTC | CAISESTSRPGIVWEQYF
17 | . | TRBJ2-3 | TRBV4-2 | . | TGTGCCAGCAGCCAGGATCCCTGGCGGAGTTACACAGATACGCAGTATTTT | CASSQDPWRSYTDTQYF
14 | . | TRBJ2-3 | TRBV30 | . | TGTGCCTGGAGTAATGGACAGACCACAGATACGCAGTATTTT | CAWSNGQTTDTQYF
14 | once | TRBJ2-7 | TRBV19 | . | TGTGCCAGTAGTGGAAACCGGGATTTAGGGGAGCAGTACTTC | CASSGNRDLGEQYF
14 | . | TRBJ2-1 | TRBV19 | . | TGTGCCAGTAGTATAATGGGCCATAACAATGAGCAGTTCTTC | CASSIMGHNNEQFF
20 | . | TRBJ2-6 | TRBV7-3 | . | TGTGCCAGCAGCTTAAGCTCCGGACAGCCATTCAACTCTGGGGCCAACGTCCTGACTTTC | CASSLSSGQPFNSGANVLTF
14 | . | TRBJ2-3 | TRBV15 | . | TGTGCCACCAGCAGAGAACTAGGGATGGATACGCAGTATTTT | CATSRELGMDTQYF